This TCR beta chain originates from a study of cytomegalovirus exposure and HLA in healthy donors. Regarding the study as a whole: Rarity characterized most TCR sequences, yet some public TCRs appeared in many donors. Later work associated 16,951 TCR beta sequences with HLA alleles at 0.05 false discovery rate. The authors listed 180 or so TCR beta chains as cytomegalovirus-associated.

PCR was performed using 60 Vbeta and 13 Jbeta primers. Produced via immunoSEQ multiplex PCR; TCRdb's table is partial and in-frame only. The data show under 150,000 clones, about four fifths seen once. V lost 0 bases and J lost 8; bases outside the gene matches: 9. The CDR3 contains 16 residues. Germline V CDR1 and CDR2: MRHNA, SNTAGT. Regarding this clone: What it binds is unknown.

V is TRBV6-4 and J is TRBJ1-2; 10 bases align to TRBD1. The specimen was PBMCs. The clonotype originates from a human donor in good health. This chain's CDR3 is CASSDSRTGGARGYTF. CDR3 sequence (DNA): TGTGCCAGCAGTGACTCGCGGACAGGGGGAGCGAGGGGCTACACCTTC.